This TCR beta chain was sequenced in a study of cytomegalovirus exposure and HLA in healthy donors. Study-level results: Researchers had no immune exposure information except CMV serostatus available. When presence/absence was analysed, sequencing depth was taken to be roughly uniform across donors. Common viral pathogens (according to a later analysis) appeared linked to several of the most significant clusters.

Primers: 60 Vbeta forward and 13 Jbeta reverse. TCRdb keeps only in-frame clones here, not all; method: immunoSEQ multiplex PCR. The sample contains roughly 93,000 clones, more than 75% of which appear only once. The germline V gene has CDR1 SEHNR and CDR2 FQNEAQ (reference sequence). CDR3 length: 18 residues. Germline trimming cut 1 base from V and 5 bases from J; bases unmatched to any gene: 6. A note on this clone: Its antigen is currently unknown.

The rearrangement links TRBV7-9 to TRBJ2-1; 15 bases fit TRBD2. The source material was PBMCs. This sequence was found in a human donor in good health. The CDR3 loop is CASSLDGTSGGTHNEQFF. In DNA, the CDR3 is TGTGCCAGCAGCTTAGACGGGACTAGCGGGGGGACACACAATGAGCAGTTCTTC.